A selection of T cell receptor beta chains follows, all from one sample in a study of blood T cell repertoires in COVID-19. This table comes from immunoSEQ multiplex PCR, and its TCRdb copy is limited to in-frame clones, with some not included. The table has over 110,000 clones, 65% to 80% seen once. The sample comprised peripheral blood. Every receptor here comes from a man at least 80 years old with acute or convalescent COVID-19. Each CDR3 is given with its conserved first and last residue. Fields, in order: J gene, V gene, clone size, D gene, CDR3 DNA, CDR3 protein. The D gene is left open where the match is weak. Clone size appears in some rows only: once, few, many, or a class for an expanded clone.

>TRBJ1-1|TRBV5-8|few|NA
TGTGCCAGCAGCTTGGGAAGGTCTATAACAGACGAAGCTTTCTTT
CASSLGRSITDEAFF
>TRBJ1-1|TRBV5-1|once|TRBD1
TGCGCCAGCAGCTTGGCGACAGGGGGCTTGAACACTGAAGCTTTCTTT
CASSLATGGLNTEAFF
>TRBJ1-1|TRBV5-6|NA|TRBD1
TGTGCCAGCAGCTTGGACAGGGGGCCTGAAGCTTTCTTT
CASSLDRGPEAFF
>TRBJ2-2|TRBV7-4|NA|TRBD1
TGTGCCAGCAGCTCATTCGTCGGGACAGAAAACACCGGGGAGCTGTTTTTT
CASSSFVGTENTGELFF
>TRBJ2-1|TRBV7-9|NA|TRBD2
TGTGCCAGCAGCCCTACTAGCGGGGGGCTCCCCGGATACAATGAGCAGTTCTTC
CASSPTSGGLPGYNEQFF
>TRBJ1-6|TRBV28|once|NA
TGTGCCAGCAGTCTTCTTACAGGCCGAGGCTCACCCCTCCACTTT
CASSLLTGRGSPLHF
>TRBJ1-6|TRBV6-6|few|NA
TGTGCCAGCTCCCAAGGGACTCCCCTTTCACCCCTCCACTTT
CASSQGTPLSPLHF
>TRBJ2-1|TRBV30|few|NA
TGTGCCTGGAGTGTACAACCGGGGAAGTTCTTC
CAWSVQPGKFF
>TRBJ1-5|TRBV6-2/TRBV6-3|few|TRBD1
TGTGCCAGCAGTTACTCGGGGACAGGGGGCATTCAGCCCCAGCATTTT
CASSYSGTGGIQPQHF
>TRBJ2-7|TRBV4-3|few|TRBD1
TGCGCCAGCAGCCAAGGTCACCAGGGGGCCTACGAGCAGTACTTC
CASSQGHQGAYEQYF
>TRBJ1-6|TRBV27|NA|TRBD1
TGTGCCAGCAGACCGGGAAGAGGACAGGGTGGTTCACCCCTCCACTTT
CASRPGRGQGGSPLHF
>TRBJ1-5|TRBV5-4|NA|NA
TGTGCCAGCAGCTTGGCTGGGGGCGGCCCCCAGCATTTT
CASSLAGGGPQHF
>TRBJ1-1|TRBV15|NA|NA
TGTGCCACCAGTATCAGTTACACTGAAGCTTTCTTT
CATSISYTEAFF
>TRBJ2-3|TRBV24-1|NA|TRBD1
TGTGCCACCAGTGATTCCCGGGACAGGGGGGGAGATACGCAGTATTTT
CATSDSRDRGGDTQYF
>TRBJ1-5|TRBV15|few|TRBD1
TGTGCCACCAGCGGAAGGACAGGAAATCAGCCCCAGCATTTT
CATSGRTGNQPQHF
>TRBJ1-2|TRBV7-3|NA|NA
TGTGCCAGCAGCGCCGGCGGGGCAGGCTACACCTTC
CASSAGGAGYTF
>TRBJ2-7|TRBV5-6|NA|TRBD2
TGTGCCAGCAGCTTCGGCGGGGGGGACGGGATCTACGAGCAGTACTTC
CASSFGGGDGIYEQYF
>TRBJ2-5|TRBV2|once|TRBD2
TGTGCCAGCAGGAAACTAGCGGGGGGGCGGTCGGGAGAGACCCAGTACTTC
CASRKLAGGRSGETQYF
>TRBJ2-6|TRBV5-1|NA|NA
TGCGCCAGCAGCTTTGAGGGCTCTGGGGCCAACGTCCTGACTTTC
CASSFEGSGANVLTF
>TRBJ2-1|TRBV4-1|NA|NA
TGCGCCAGCAGCCAAGCAGGTAGCTCCTACAATGAGCAGTTCTTC
CASSQAGSSYNEQFF
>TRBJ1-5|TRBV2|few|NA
TGTGCCAGCAGCGCGGGCAGAACCAATCAGCCCCAGCATTTT
CASSAGRTNQPQHF
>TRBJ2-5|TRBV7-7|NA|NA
TGTGCCAGCAGCCCGACAGGTCAAGAGACCCAGTACTTC
CASSPTGQETQYF
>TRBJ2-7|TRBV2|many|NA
TGTGCCAGCAGTGAACGGCAGGCCAGCTCCTACGAGCAGTACTTC
CASSERQASSYEQYF
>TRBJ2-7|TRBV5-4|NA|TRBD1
TGTGCCAGCAGCGAGAGGGGGCAGGGGTACGAGCAGTACTTC
CASSERGQGYEQYF
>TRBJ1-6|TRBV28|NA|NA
TGTGCCAGCAGGCGTAGGAGAAATTCACCCCTCCACTTT
CASRRRRNSPLHF
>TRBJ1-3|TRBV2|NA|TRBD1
TGTGCCAGCAGTTACAGGGGAGTCGGAAACACCATATATTTT
CASSYRGVGNTIYF
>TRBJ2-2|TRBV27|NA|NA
TGTGCCAGCAGTTTGGGCGCCCCGCCGAACACCGGGGAGCTGTTTTTT
CASSLGAPPNTGELFF
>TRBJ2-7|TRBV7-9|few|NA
TGTGCCAGCAGCCCAGGGGTTAGCTCCTACGAGCAGTACTTC
CASSPGVSSYEQYF
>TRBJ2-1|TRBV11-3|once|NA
TGTGCCAGCAGCTTAGAGGGGTGGGGGCCCTACAATGAGCAGTTCTTC
CASSLEGWGPYNEQFF
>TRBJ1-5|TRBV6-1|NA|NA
TGTGCCAGCAGTGAAGCCCCCTCCTTAGAGCCCCAGCATTTT
CASSEAPSLEPQHF
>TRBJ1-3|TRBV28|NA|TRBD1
TGTGCCAGCTACCAGGGGGGCGGAAACACCATATATTTT
CASYQGGGNTIYF
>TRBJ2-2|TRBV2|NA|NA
TGTGCCAGCTCGCTAGGGGAACCGAACACCGGGGAGCTGTTTTTT
CASSLGEPNTGELFF
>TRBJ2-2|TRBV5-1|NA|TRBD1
TGCGCCAGCAGCTCCTGGACAGGGGGTAACACCGGGGAGCTGTTTTTT
CASSSWTGGNTGELFF
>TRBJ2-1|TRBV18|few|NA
TGTGCCAGCTCACCACCGACCGGGGCCAGGGGTGAGCAGTTCTTC
CASSPPTGARGEQFF
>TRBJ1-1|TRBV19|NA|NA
TGTGCCAGTAGTATCAGAGGTTTTGACACTGAAGCTTTCTTT
CASSIRGFDTEAFF
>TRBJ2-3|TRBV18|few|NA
TGTGCCAGCTCACCACCCACTGGCACAGATACGCAGTATTTT
CASSPPTGTDTQYF
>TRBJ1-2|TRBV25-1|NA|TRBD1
TGTGCCAGCAGTGTTCCGGGACAGGGGGCGATTCGGGGCTACACCTTC
CASSVPGQGAIRGYTF
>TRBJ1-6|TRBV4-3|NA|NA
TGCGCCAGCAGTTACTCAACCAACTCCGTCGCACCCCTCCACTTT
CASSYSTNSVAPLHF
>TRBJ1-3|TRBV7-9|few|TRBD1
TGTGCCAGCAGTCGGACAGGGGCCACCCCTGGAAACACCATATATTTT
CASSRTGATPGNTIYF
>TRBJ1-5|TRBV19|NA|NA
TGTGCCAGTAGTATATTGGGTCAGGGTCAGCAGCCCCAGCATTTT
CASSILGQGQQPQHF
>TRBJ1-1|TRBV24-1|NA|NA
TGTGCCACCAGCTTACAAGAGAACACTGAAGCTTTCTTT
CATSLQENTEAFF
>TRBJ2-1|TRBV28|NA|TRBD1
TGTGCCAGCAGGGACCGGGACAGGGGTTTATATGAGCAGTTCTTC
CASRDRDRGLYEQFF
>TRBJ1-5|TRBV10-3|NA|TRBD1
TGTGCCATCAGTGATGCGGGACAGGGGGCAGGGCAGCCCCAGCATTTT
CAISDAGQGAGQPQHF
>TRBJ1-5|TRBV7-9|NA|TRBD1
TGTGCCAGCAGCCCCGGGGCAGGGGGAAATCAGCCCCAGCATTTT
CASSPGAGGNQPQHF
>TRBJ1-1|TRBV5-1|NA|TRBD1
TGCGCCAGCAGCTCCGGGACAGCGATGAACACTGAAGCTTTCTTT
CASSSGTAMNTEAFF
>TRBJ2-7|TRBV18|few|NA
TGTGCCAGCTCACCGGGCAGTATCTACGAGCAGTACTTC
CASSPGSIYEQYF
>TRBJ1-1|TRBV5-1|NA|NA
TGCGCCAGCAGCTTGGCCCCGGGAACTGAAGCTTTCTTT
CASSLAPGTEAFF
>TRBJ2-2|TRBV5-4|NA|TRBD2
TGTGCCAGCAGCTTGGCCCCTAGCGGGGGTGGCACCGGGGAGCTGTTTTTT
CASSLAPSGGGTGELFF
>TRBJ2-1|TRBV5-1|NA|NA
TGCGCCAGCAGCCCGCGACAGAACGCCTACAATGAGCAGTTCTTC
CASSPRQNAYNEQFF
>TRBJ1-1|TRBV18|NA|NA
TGTGCCAGCTCACCCTTTGGGGCAGAAGCTTTCTTT
CASSPFGAEAFF
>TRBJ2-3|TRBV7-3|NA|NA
TGTGCCAGCAGCTTACAGCCAGGGCGAACTTCAGATACGCAGTATTTT
CASSLQPGRTSDTQYF
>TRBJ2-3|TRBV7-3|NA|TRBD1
TGTGCCAGCAGCTTGGGGACAGGGGTCGTTTATACGCAGTATTTT
CASSLGTGVVYTQYF
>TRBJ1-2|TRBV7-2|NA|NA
TGTGCCAACAGCGCTCCGGGGATTCCCTATGGCTACACCTTC
CANSAPGIPYGYTF